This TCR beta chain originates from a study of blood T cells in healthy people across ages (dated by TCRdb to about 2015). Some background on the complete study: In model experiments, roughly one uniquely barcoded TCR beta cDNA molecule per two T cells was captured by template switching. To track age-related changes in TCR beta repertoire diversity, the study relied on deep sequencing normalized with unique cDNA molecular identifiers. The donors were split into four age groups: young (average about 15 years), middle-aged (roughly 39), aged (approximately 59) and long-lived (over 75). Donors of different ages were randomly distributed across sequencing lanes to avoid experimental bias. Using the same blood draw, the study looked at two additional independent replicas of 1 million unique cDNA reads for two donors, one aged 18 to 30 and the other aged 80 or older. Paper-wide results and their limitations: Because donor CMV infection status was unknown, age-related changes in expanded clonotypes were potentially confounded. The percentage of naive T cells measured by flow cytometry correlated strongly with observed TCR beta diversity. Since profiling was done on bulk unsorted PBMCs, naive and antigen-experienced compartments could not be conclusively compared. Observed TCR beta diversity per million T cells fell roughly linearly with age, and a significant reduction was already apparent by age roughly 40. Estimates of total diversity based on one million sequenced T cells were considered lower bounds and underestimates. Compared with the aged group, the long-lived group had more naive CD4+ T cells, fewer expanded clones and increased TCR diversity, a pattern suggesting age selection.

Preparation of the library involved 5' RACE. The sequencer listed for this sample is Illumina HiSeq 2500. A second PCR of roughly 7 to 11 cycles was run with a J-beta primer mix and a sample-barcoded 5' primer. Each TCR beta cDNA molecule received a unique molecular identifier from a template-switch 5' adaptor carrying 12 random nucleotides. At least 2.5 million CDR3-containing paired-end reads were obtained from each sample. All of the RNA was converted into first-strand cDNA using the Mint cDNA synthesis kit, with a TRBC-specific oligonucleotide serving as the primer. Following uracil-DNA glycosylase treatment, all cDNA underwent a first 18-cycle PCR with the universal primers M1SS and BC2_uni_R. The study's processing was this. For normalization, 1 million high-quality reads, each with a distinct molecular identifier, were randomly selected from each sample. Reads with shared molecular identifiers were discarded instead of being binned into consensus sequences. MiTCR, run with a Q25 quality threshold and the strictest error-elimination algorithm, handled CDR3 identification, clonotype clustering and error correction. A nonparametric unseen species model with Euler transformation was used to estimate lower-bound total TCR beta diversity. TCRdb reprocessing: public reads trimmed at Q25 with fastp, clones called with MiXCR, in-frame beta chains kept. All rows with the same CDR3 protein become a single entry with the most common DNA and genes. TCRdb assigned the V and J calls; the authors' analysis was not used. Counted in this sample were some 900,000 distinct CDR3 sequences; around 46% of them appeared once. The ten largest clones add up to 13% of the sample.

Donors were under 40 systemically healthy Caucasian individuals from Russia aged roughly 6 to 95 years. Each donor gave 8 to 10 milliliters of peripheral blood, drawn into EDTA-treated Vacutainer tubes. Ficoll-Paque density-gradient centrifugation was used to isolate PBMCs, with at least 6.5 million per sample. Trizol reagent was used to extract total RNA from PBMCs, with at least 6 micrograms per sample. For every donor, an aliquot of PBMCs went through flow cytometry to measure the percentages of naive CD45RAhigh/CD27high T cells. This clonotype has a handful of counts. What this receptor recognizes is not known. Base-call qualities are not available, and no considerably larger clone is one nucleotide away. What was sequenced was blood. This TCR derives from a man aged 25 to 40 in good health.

The DNA is TGCAGTGCTAGAAGGTCTAGCGGGGGGCCTTACGAGCAGTACTTC. This gives the protein CSARRSSGGPYEQYF. The chain couples TRBV20-1 to TRBJ2-7; the central 11 bases match TRBD2. The germline V gene (reference sequence) sets CDR1 to DFQATT and CDR2 to SNEGSKA. Germline trimming amounts to 2 bases on V and 4 bases on J, with 7 as the count of junction bases outside the gene matches. The CDR3 numbers 15 residues from cysteine through phenylalanine. The read is trimmed to its CDR3 DNA, 45 bases read in frame from base 1.